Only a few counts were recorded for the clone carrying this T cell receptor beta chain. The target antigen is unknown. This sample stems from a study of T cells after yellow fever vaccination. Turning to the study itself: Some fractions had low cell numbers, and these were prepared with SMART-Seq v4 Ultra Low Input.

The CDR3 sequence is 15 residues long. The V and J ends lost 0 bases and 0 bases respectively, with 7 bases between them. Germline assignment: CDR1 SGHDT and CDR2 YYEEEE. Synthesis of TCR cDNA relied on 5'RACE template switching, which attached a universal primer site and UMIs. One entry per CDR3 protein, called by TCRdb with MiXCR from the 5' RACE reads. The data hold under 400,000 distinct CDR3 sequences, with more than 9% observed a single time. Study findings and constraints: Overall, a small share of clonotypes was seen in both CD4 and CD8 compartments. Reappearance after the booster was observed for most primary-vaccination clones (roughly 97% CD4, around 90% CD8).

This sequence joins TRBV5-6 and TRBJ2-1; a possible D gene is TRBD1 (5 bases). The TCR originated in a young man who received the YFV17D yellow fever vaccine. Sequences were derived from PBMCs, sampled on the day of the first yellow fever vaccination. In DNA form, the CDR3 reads TGTGCCAGCAGCTTGGGACAGCGCTCCTACAATGAGCAGTTCTTC. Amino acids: CASSLGQRSYNEQFF. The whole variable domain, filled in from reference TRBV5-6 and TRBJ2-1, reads DAGVTQSPTHLIKTRGQQVTLRCSPKSGHDTVSWYQQALGQGPQFIFQYYEEEERQRGNFPDRFSGHQFPNYSSELNVNALLLGDSALYLCASSLGQRSYNEQFFGPGTRLTVL.